This is a list of T cell receptor beta chains from one sample in a study of response to subunit inactivated influenza vaccine. Each CDR3 protein is one row after TCRdb ran MiXCR on the RT-PCR reads. Of a few hundred thousand distinct CDR3 sequences detected, around 13% appear once; the ten largest clones hold roughly 11%. The sequenced sample was PBMCs from blood, obtained approximately 12 days after vaccination. The source is a man aged 45 to 65 who received an inactivated influenza vaccine. Both conserved end residues are part of each CDR3. A D gene is named only where the DNA matches it firmly. Not every row has a clone size; where given, it reads once, few, many or a size class.

V gene: TRBV6-2/TRBV6-3; D gene: TRBD1; J gene: TRBJ2-7; clone size: few; CDR3 protein: CASREWTGANEQYF; CDR3 DNA: TGTGCCAGCAGAGAATGGACAGGGGCCAACGAGCAGTACTTC
V gene: TRBV28; D gene: TRBD2; J gene: TRBJ2-7; clone size: many; CDR3 protein: CASSMSPWTSGSYEQYF; CDR3 DNA: TGTGCCAGCAGTATGAGCCCCTGGACTAGCGGCTCCTACGAGCAGTACTTC
V gene: TRBV6-2/TRBV6-3; D gene: .; J gene: TRBJ1-5; clone size: many; CDR3 protein: CASSLFRQINSNQPQHF; CDR3 DNA: TGTGCCAGCAGCTTATTCCGACAGATTAATAGCAATCAGCCCCAGCATTTT
V gene: TRBV5-4; D gene: .; J gene: TRBJ1-1; clone size: few; CDR3 protein: CASSLGQKVTEAFF; CDR3 DNA: TGTGCCAGCAGCCTTGGACAGAAAGTTACTGAAGCTTTCTTT
V gene: TRBV11-2; D gene: .; J gene: TRBJ1-5; clone size: .; CDR3 protein: CASSLGGTGNQPQHF; CDR3 DNA: TGTGCCAGCAGCTTAGGAGGTACTGGCAATCAGCCCCAGCATTTT
V gene: TRBV11-2; D gene: .; J gene: TRBJ1-3; clone size: few; CDR3 protein: CASSLDRGGTGNTIYF; CDR3 DNA: TGTGCCAGCAGCTTAGATCGGGGGGGAACTGGAAACACCATATATTTT
V gene: TRBV6-1; D gene: TRBD2; J gene: TRBJ2-3; clone size: few; CDR3 protein: CASSELAGSSFTDTQYF; CDR3 DNA: TGTGCCAGCAGTGAATTAGCGGGAAGCTCCTTCACAGATACGCAGTATTTT
V gene: TRBV29-1; D gene: .; J gene: TRBJ2-1; clone size: few; CDR3 protein: CSVEMAALYIGEQFF; CDR3 DNA: TGCAGCGTTGAGATGGCAGCGCTATACATCGGTGAGCAGTTCTTC
V gene: TRBV29-1; D gene: TRBD2; J gene: TRBJ2-7; clone size: many; CDR3 protein: CSVELSGGYEQYF; CDR3 DNA: TGCAGCGTTGAGCTTAGCGGGGGCTACGAGCAGTACTTC
V gene: TRBV29-1; D gene: .; J gene: TRBJ2-1; clone size: few; CDR3 protein: CSVASSASSYNEQFF; CDR3 DNA: TGCAGCGTTGCGTCTAGCGCGAGCTCCTACAATGAGCAGTTCTTC
V gene: TRBV2; D gene: TRBD1; J gene: TRBJ2-7; clone size: few; CDR3 protein: CASSERQGYEQYF; CDR3 DNA: TGTGCCAGCAGTGAACGACAGGGGTACGAGCAGTACTTC
V gene: TRBV10-3; D gene: .; J gene: TRBJ2-3; clone size: .; CDR3 protein: CAISETVSTDTQYF; CDR3 DNA: TGTGCCATCAGTGAGACAGTCAGCACAGATACGCAGTATTTT
V gene: TRBV20-1; D gene: TRBD2; J gene: TRBJ2-1; clone size: .; CDR3 protein: CSARGLAGVHEQFF; CDR3 DNA: TGCAGTGCTAGAGGACTAGCGGGAGTCCATGAGCAGTTCTTC
V gene: TRBV7-9; D gene: .; J gene: TRBJ1-1; clone size: .; CDR3 protein: CASSLYGRPEAFF; CDR3 DNA: TGTGCCAGCAGCTTATATGGGAGGCCTGAAGCTTTCTTT
V gene: TRBV20-1; D gene: TRBD1; J gene: TRBJ2-3; clone size: .; CDR3 protein: CSANGQAQSTDTQYF; CDR3 DNA: TGCAGTGCGAACGGACAGGCCCAAAGCACAGATACGCAGTATTTT
V gene: TRBV2; D gene: .; J gene: TRBJ2-1; clone size: .; CDR3 protein: CASQRTNRVLYNEQFF; CDR3 DNA: TGTGCCAGCCAAAGGACGAATCGAGTGCTCTACAATGAGCAGTTCTTC
V gene: TRBV11-2; D gene: TRBD1; J gene: TRBJ2-2; clone size: few; CDR3 protein: CASRLTGGTGELFF; CDR3 DNA: TGTGCCAGCAGGTTGACAGGGGGGACCGGGGAGCTGTTTTTT
V gene: TRBV15; D gene: .; J gene: TRBJ2-4; clone size: few; CDR3 protein: CATSRYRLPYLAKNIQYF; CDR3 DNA: TGTGCCACCAGCAGGTACCGTCTGCCCTATTTAGCCAAAAACATTCAGTACTTC
V gene: TRBV7-2; D gene: .; J gene: TRBJ2-7; clone size: few; CDR3 protein: CASSLVAGLFGEQYF; CDR3 DNA: TGTGCCAGCAGCTTAGTGGCAGGGCTCTTCGGCGAGCAGTACTTC
V gene: TRBV7-2; D gene: TRBD2; J gene: TRBJ2-6; clone size: .; CDR3 protein: CASIRRGGGANVLTF; CDR3 DNA: TGTGCCAGCATCCGACGGGGGGGAGGGGCCAACGTCCTGACTTTC
V gene: TRBV5-4; D gene: .; J gene: TRBJ1-1; clone size: .; CDR3 protein: CASSLSGMNTEAFF; CDR3 DNA: TGTGCCAGCAGCTTGTCGGGTATGAACACTGAAGCTTTCTTT
V gene: TRBV7-2; D gene: TRBD2; J gene: TRBJ2-3; clone size: few; CDR3 protein: CASSLAGGWGRATDTQYF; CDR3 DNA: TGTGCCAGCAGCTTAGCGGGGGGTTGGGGGAGGGCCACAGATACGCAGTATTTT
V gene: TRBV29-1; D gene: .; J gene: TRBJ2-5; clone size: .; CDR3 protein: CSVERQETQYF; CDR3 DNA: TGCAGCGTTGAGCGGCAAGAGACCCAGTACTTC
V gene: TRBV27; D gene: TRBD2; J gene: TRBJ2-3; clone size: few; CDR3 protein: CATARPGRGGRASDTQYF; CDR3 DNA: TGTGCCACCGCCCGGCCGGGACGAGGAGGGAGGGCCTCAGATACGCAGTATTTT
V gene: TRBV6-2/TRBV6-3; D gene: .; J gene: TRBJ2-3; clone size: few; CDR3 protein: CASSYSWTGPDTQYF; CDR3 DNA: TGTGCCAGCAGTTACTCATGGACCGGGCCTGATACGCAGTATTTT
V gene: TRBV19; D gene: .; J gene: TRBJ2-1; clone size: .; CDR3 protein: CASSTPSDEQFF; CDR3 DNA: TGTGCCAGTAGTACCCCGTCGGATGAGCAGTTCTTC
V gene: TRBV12-3/TRBV12-4; D gene: TRBD2; J gene: TRBJ2-5; clone size: few; CDR3 protein: CASSPSARGGQETQYF; CDR3 DNA: TGTGCCAGCAGCCCCTCGGCTCGGGGGGGCCAAGAGACCCAGTACTTC
V gene: TRBV6-2/TRBV6-3; D gene: .; J gene: TRBJ1-1; clone size: few; CDR3 protein: CASSRTVLMNTEAFF; CDR3 DNA: TGTGCCAGCAGCCGGACAGTTCTCATGAACACTGAAGCTTTCTTT
V gene: TRBV29-1; D gene: .; J gene: TRBJ2-1; clone size: .; CDR3 protein: CSASQGLDVNNEQFF; CDR3 DNA: TGCAGCGCCAGCCAAGGCCTAGATGTTAACAATGAGCAGTTCTTC
V gene: TRBV7-9; D gene: .; J gene: TRBJ2-7; clone size: .; CDR3 protein: CASSFGTTDYEQYF; CDR3 DNA: TGTGCCAGCAGCTTCGGGACGACGGATTACGAGCAGTACTTC
V gene: TRBV7-2; D gene: .; J gene: TRBJ1-4; clone size: few; CDR3 protein: CASSLDGTAQKLFF; CDR3 DNA: TGTGCCAGCAGCTTAGATGGGACCGCTCAAAAACTGTTTTTT
V gene: TRBV4-3; D gene: TRBD2; J gene: TRBJ2-1; clone size: .; CDR3 protein: CASSQELAITNEQFF; CDR3 DNA: TGCGCCAGCAGCCAAGAACTAGCGATAACCAATGAGCAGTTCTTC
V gene: TRBV5-1; D gene: .; J gene: TRBJ2-7; clone size: few; CDR3 protein: CASSPSPLGSHEQYF; CDR3 DNA: TGCGCCAGCAGCCCTTCACCCCTAGGTTCCCACGAGCAGTACTTC
V gene: TRBV9; D gene: TRBD2; J gene: TRBJ2-4; clone size: .; CDR3 protein: CASSVELAGANTQYF; CDR3 DNA: TGTGCCAGCAGCGTAGAGCTAGCGGGCGCTAATACCCAGTACTTC
V gene: TRBV6-1; D gene: .; J gene: TRBJ2-2; clone size: few; CDR3 protein: CASSERLSPTLTGELFF; CDR3 DNA: TGTGCCAGCAGTGAAAGGTTATCCCCGACACTCACCGGGGAGCTGTTTTTT
V gene: TRBV28; D gene: TRBD1; J gene: TRBJ2-7; clone size: .; CDR3 protein: CASRAAGQGGYEQYF; CDR3 DNA: TGTGCCAGCAGAGCGGCGGGACAGGGAGGGTACGAGCAGTACTTC
V gene: TRBV14; D gene: .; J gene: TRBJ2-3; clone size: .; CDR3 protein: CASSRGVLSTDTQYF; CDR3 DNA: TGTGCCAGCAGCCGGGGCGTCTTAAGCACAGATACGCAGTATTTT
V gene: TRBV7-2; D gene: .; J gene: TRBJ2-3; clone size: many; CDR3 protein: CASSLGLVHTQYF; CDR3 DNA: TGTGCCAGCAGCTTGGGGCTAGTGCATACGCAGTATTTT
V gene: TRBV5-1; D gene: .; J gene: TRBJ2-5; clone size: .; CDR3 protein: CASSLVSMPQETQYF; CDR3 DNA: TGCGCCAGCAGCTTGGTCTCCATGCCGCAAGAGACCCAGTACTTC
V gene: TRBV28; D gene: TRBD1; J gene: TRBJ2-7; clone size: few; CDR3 protein: CASSFTDRVHEQYF; CDR3 DNA: TGTGCCAGCAGTTTTACGGACAGGGTCCACGAGCAGTACTTC
V gene: TRBV11-1; D gene: .; J gene: TRBJ1-1; clone size: .; CDR3 protein: CASSLREVWGTMNTEAFF; CDR3 DNA: TGTGCCAGCAGCTTGAGGGAAGTTTGGGGAACAATGAACACTGAAGCTTTCTTT
V gene: TRBV7-3; D gene: .; J gene: TRBJ2-1; clone size: .; CDR3 protein: CASSPRLGPYNEQFF; CDR3 DNA: TGTGCCAGCAGCCCGAGACTAGGACCATACAATGAGCAGTTCTTC
V gene: TRBV30; D gene: TRBD1; J gene: TRBJ1-2; clone size: .; CDR3 protein: CAWSRDRGKYTF; CDR3 DNA: TGTGCCTGGAGCCGGGACAGGGGAAAATACACCTTC
V gene: TRBV24-1; D gene: TRBD1; J gene: TRBJ2-3; clone size: many; CDR3 protein: CATSDSPAWDSRDTQYF; CDR3 DNA: TGTGCCACCAGTGATTCCCCCGCGTGGGACAGTAGAGATACGCAGTATTTT
V gene: TRBV4-1; D gene: TRBD1; J gene: TRBJ1-2; clone size: few; CDR3 protein: CASSRTGGLNYGYTF; CDR3 DNA: TGCGCCAGCAGCCGGACAGGGGGCCTTAACTATGGCTACACCTTC
V gene: TRBV7-9; D gene: TRBD1; J gene: TRBJ2-1; clone size: few; CDR3 protein: CASSLPGQGYNEQFF; CDR3 DNA: TGTGCCAGCAGTCTACCGGGACAGGGATACAATGAGCAGTTCTTC
V gene: TRBV12-3/TRBV12-4; D gene: TRBD2; J gene: TRBJ2-1; clone size: few; CDR3 protein: CASSPTSGVVHEQFF; CDR3 DNA: TGTGCCAGCAGTCCCACTAGCGGGGTAGTTCATGAGCAGTTCTTC
V gene: TRBV20-1; D gene: .; J gene: TRBJ1-5; clone size: few; CDR3 protein: CSARVDSNQPQHF; CDR3 DNA: TGCAGTGCTAGAGTGGACAGCAATCAGCCCCAGCATTTT
V gene: TRBV29-1; D gene: TRBD1; J gene: TRBJ1-4; clone size: few; CDR3 protein: CSAEGSDRGLALFF; CDR3 DNA: TGCAGCGCCGAGGGGAGCGACAGGGGTTTGGCACTGTTTTTT
V gene: TRBV5-1; D gene: TRBD1; J gene: TRBJ1-1; clone size: few; CDR3 protein: CASSTRQGRNTEAFF; CDR3 DNA: TGCGCCAGCAGCACCAGACAGGGGCGAAACACTGAAGCTTTCTTT
V gene: TRBV7-2; D gene: .; J gene: TRBJ1-2; clone size: few; CDR3 protein: CASSLATYGYTF; CDR3 DNA: TGTGCCAGCAGCTTAGCAACTTATGGCTACACCTTC
V gene: TRBV11-3; D gene: TRBD1; J gene: TRBJ1-1; clone size: few; CDR3 protein: CASSPQGAAEAFF; CDR3 DNA: TGTGCCAGCAGCCCTCAGGGGGCAGCTGAAGCTTTCTTT
V gene: TRBV5-6; D gene: TRBD2; J gene: TRBJ2-1; clone size: once; CDR3 protein: CASSEGLAEQFF; CDR3 DNA: TGTGCCAGCAGCGAGGGACTAGCCGAGCAGTTCTTC
V gene: TRBV29-1; D gene: .; J gene: TRBJ2-5; clone size: medium-sized; CDR3 protein: CSVVISGPRTQYF; CDR3 DNA: TGCAGCGTTGTGATTTCGGGGCCTCGGACCCAGTACTTC
V gene: TRBV2; D gene: .; J gene: TRBJ2-7; clone size: .; CDR3 protein: CASSPGRGAAYEQYF; CDR3 DNA: TGTGCCAGCAGCCCGGGGAGAGGGGCGGCCTACGAGCAGTACTTC